This T cell receptor beta chain was recovered during a study of radiotherapy plus CTLA-4 blockade in lung cancer (dated by TCRdb to the late 2010s). Describing the broader study: Among enrolled patients, under 20% had an objective response and roughly 30% reached disease control. Results and caveats for the whole study, not just this receptor: The strongest predictors of response were reported to be early dynamic shifts in blood T cell clones along with a rise in serum interferon-beta following radiation. TCR clones derived from tumors expanded in peripheral blood after treatment with radiotherapy and ipilimumab.

From a lookup of the germline V gene (reference sequence), CDR1 and CDR2 are MNHEY and SMNVEV. Counted from cysteine to phenylalanine, this CDR3 has 19 amino acids. Just the 57-base CDR3 DNA is kept, in frame starting at base 1. At the junction V is shortened by 6 bases and J by 0 bases; bases outside the gene matches: 15. On this clone: This receptor's antigen is unknown. Per-base quality was not reported, and no clone a single base away is much larger than it.

The library was generated by the immunoSEQ multiplex PCR assay. This immuneACCESS table, as held by TCRdb, lists in-frame sequences with V and J called but not all clones. Of the missing ones, under half trace to an unresolved V gene in checked studies; the others have no known cause. Within this sample are about 66,000 clones, with roughly four fifths of them counted one time only. The top ten clonotypes cover about 4% of the sample. Focal radiation therapy combined with CTLA-4 blockade (ipilimumab) was tested in patients with chemo-refractory metastatic non-small-cell lung cancer. The chain links TRBV27 with TRBJ1-4, with 8 central nucleotides matching TRBD1. The source was peripheral blood, collected from a patient treated with radiotherapy plus ipilimumab. This clonotype originated in a human donor with non-small cell lung cancer who had a partial response to radiotherapy plus ipilimumab. The DNA sequence is TGTGCCAGCAGGAGCCCTTCGACAGGGGCCCATGCAACTAATGAAAAACTGTTTTTT. Translated, it gives CASRSPSTGAHATNEKLFF. With the rest looked up from the reference TRBV27 and TRBJ1-4 genes rather than sequenced, the full variable domain is EAQVTQNPRYLITVTGKKLTVTCSQNMNHEYMSWYRQDPGLGLRQIYYSMNVEVTDKGDVPEGYKVSRKEKRNFPLILESPSPNQTSLYFCASRSPSTGAHATNEKLFFGSGTQLSVL.